These T cell receptor beta chains were read from a single sample in a study of cytotoxic CD8 clonotypes in ibrutinib-treated CLL. Only in-frame clones appear in the TCRdb table, and some are missing; sequencing was by immunoSEQ multiplex PCR. The sample records approximately 70,000 clones, 70% to 90% being singletons. This material consisted of PBMCs, taken at disease progression, from a patient treated with ibrutinib. These receptors came from a human donor with chronic lymphocytic leukemia. The CDR3 runs from the conserved cysteine through the conserved F or W. The order of the fields is J gene, D gene, clone size, V gene, CDR3 protein, CDR3 DNA. A D gene is named only where the DNA matches it firmly. Clone size is not always given. Where it is, it says once, few, many or a class for expanded clones.

J gene: TRBJ2-3; D gene: -; clone size: -; V gene: TRBV4-2; CDR3 protein: CASSPGWASASTDTQYF; CDR3 DNA: TGTGCCAGCAGCCCAGGCTGGGCGTCCGCTAGCACAGATACGCAGTATTTT
J gene: TRBJ2-3; D gene: -; clone size: -; V gene: TRBV11-2; CDR3 protein: CASSLGVGSASTDTQYF; CDR3 DNA: TGTGCCAGCAGCTTAGGGGTCGGCAGTGCTAGCACAGATACGCAGTATTTT
J gene: TRBJ2-2; D gene: -; clone size: -; V gene: TRBV4-1; CDR3 protein: CASSQVLGSSTGELFF; CDR3 DNA: TGCGCCAGCAGCCAAGTACTGGGGTCGAGCACCGGGGAGCTGTTTTTT
J gene: TRBJ2-7; D gene: -; clone size: -; V gene: TRBV6-6; CDR3 protein: CASSGETYEQYF; CDR3 DNA: TGTGCCAGCAGTGGCGAGACCTACGAGCAGTACTTC
J gene: TRBJ2-7; D gene: TRBD1; clone size: -; V gene: TRBV28; CDR3 protein: CASSRWTGSILEQYF; CDR3 DNA: TGTGCCAGCAGTAGATGGACAGGGAGTATCCTCGAGCAGTACTTC
J gene: TRBJ1-4; D gene: -; clone size: -; V gene: TRBV4-1; CDR3 protein: CASSPKVWSDEKLFF; CDR3 DNA: TGCGCCAGCAGCCCAAAGGTGTGGTCTGATGAAAAACTGTTTTTT
J gene: TRBJ2-2; D gene: -; clone size: -; V gene: TRBV9; CDR3 protein: CASGGGADANTGELFF; CDR3 DNA: TGTGCCAGCGGTGGGGGGGCGGACGCGAACACCGGGGAGCTGTTTTTT
J gene: TRBJ2-7; D gene: TRBD2; clone size: large; V gene: TRBV6-1; CDR3 protein: CASSEVAGGPGEQYF; CDR3 DNA: TGTGCCAGCAGTGAAGTAGCGGGGGGACCTGGTGAGCAGTACTTC
J gene: TRBJ1-2; D gene: -; clone size: -; V gene: TRBV28; CDR3 protein: CASRELSGYTF; CDR3 DNA: TGTGCCAGCCGGGAATTGTCAGGCTACACCTTC
J gene: TRBJ1-6; D gene: -; clone size: many; V gene: TRBV7-9; CDR3 protein: CASSLAYRGMGSPLHF; CDR3 DNA: TGTGCCAGCAGCTTAGCGTATAGGGGGATGGGTTCACCCCTCCACTTT
J gene: TRBJ1-2; D gene: -; clone size: -; V gene: TRBV10-3; CDR3 protein: CATTPREKSQGGSGYTF; CDR3 DNA: TGTGCCACCACACCCCGAGAAAAATCCCAAGGGGGATCTGGCTACACCTTC
J gene: TRBJ2-5; D gene: -; clone size: -; V gene: TRBV10-3; CDR3 protein: CAISAGIRQETQYF; CDR3 DNA: TGTGCCATCAGTGCCGGGATCCGCCAAGAGACCCAGTACTTC
J gene: TRBJ2-3; D gene: -; clone size: -; V gene: TRBV11-2; CDR3 protein: CASSPGPNTDTQYF; CDR3 DNA: TGTGCCAGCAGCCCGGGACCAAATACAGATACGCAGTATTTT
J gene: TRBJ2-7; D gene: -; clone size: -; V gene: TRBV21-1; CDR3 protein: CASSKSRQGTYEQYF; CDR3 DNA: TGTGCCAGCAGCAAGTCGCGACAGGGAACCTACGAGCAGTACTTC
J gene: TRBJ2-7; D gene: -; clone size: -; V gene: TRBV5-1; CDR3 protein: CASSLGGSGSYEQYF; CDR3 DNA: TGCGCCAGCAGCTTGGGGGGTAGCGGCTCCTACGAGCAGTACTTC
J gene: TRBJ1-6; D gene: -; clone size: few; V gene: TRBV19; CDR3 protein: CASSIVDSPLHF; CDR3 DNA: TGTGCCAGTAGTATAGTTGATTCACCCCTCCACTTT
J gene: TRBJ2-5; D gene: -; clone size: -; V gene: TRBV7-9; CDR3 protein: CASSFRNVQETQYF; CDR3 DNA: TGTGCCAGCAGCTTTCGAAACGTACAAGAGACCCAGTACTTC
J gene: TRBJ2-3; D gene: TRBD2; clone size: -; V gene: TRBV6-1; CDR3 protein: CASAPEAGGGDTQYF; CDR3 DNA: TGTGCCAGCGCCCCCGAAGCGGGAGGGGGAGATACGCAGTATTTT
J gene: TRBJ2-3; D gene: -; clone size: -; V gene: TRBV5-1; CDR3 protein: CASSSTSTDTQYF; CDR3 DNA: TGCGCCAGCAGCTCAACTAGCACAGATACGCAGTATTTT
J gene: TRBJ2-1; D gene: TRBD2; clone size: once; V gene: TRBV18; CDR3 protein: CASSPASSGPYNEQFF; CDR3 DNA: TGTGCCAGCTCACCGGCCTCTAGCGGGCCCTACAATGAGCAGTTCTTC
J gene: TRBJ2-2; D gene: TRBD1; clone size: -; V gene: TRBV5-6; CDR3 protein: CASRRQGTSWELFF; CDR3 DNA: TGTGCCAGCAGAAGACAGGGAACTTCATGGGAGCTGTTTTTT
J gene: TRBJ2-2; D gene: -; clone size: many; V gene: TRBV6-1; CDR3 protein: CASSDAGELFF; CDR3 DNA: TGTGCCAGCAGCGATGCCGGGGAGCTGTTTTTT
J gene: TRBJ1-1; D gene: -; clone size: few; V gene: TRBV25-1; CDR3 protein: CASSESARVTEAFF; CDR3 DNA: TGTGCCAGCAGTGAATCCGCCAGGGTCACTGAAGCTTTCTTT
J gene: TRBJ1-1; D gene: -; clone size: -; V gene: TRBV9; CDR3 protein: CASSVSGSFEAFF; CDR3 DNA: TGTGCCAGCAGCGTATCTGGGTCGTTTGAAGCTTTCTTT
J gene: TRBJ1-3; D gene: -; clone size: -; V gene: TRBV30; CDR3 protein: CAWSYGIHSGNTIYF; CDR3 DNA: TGTGCCTGGAGTTATGGGATACACTCTGGAAACACCATATATTTT
J gene: TRBJ1-4; D gene: TRBD1; clone size: -; V gene: TRBV2; CDR3 protein: CAGRSQGASEKLFF; CDR3 DNA: TGTGCCGGCAGGTCACAGGGGGCAAGCGAAAAACTGTTTTTT
J gene: TRBJ1-2; D gene: -; clone size: -; V gene: TRBV21-1; CDR3 protein: CASSKGPLYYGYTF; CDR3 DNA: TGTGCCAGCAGCAAAGGACCCCTGTACTATGGCTACACCTTC